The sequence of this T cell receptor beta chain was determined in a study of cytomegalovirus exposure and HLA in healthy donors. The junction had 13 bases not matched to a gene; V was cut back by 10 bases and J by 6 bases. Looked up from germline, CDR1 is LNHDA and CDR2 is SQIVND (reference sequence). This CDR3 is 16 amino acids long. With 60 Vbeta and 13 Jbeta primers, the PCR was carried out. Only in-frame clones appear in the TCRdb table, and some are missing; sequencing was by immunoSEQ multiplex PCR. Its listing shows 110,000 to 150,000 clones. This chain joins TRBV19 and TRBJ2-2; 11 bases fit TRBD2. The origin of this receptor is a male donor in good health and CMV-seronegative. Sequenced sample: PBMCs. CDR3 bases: TGTGCCACCCCCCGAGGTAGCGGGAGGGCACCCGGGGAGCTGTTTTTT. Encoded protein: CATPRGSGRAPGELFF.